This T cell receptor beta chain comes out of a study of beta chain features in type 1 diabetes. Whole-study results and caveats: Within each of all four CD4+ subsets, Type 1 diabetes patients had TCRB CDR3s that were moderately but significantly shorter.

Notes on this clone: Its specificity is not known.

The sequenced template was cDNA made from the entire isolated RNA. The data were produced by immunoSEQ multiplex PCR, yet TCRdb's version contains in-frame clones alone and is incomplete. The table lists approximately 170,000 clones, around 7.8% of them singletons. Trimming removed 3 bases from V and 0 bases from J, with 2 bases in between. The length of the CDR3 is 12 residues. Germline values: CDR1 MDHEN, CDR2 SYDVKM. The specimen sequenced was central memory CD4+ T cells from blood. This clonotype originated in a woman aged 40 to 50 with type 1 diabetes. This chain links TRBV28 with TRBJ2-5; no clear D gene. This CDR3 reads CASSFNQETQYF. The CDR3 DNA follows: TGTGCCAGCAGTTTTAACCAAGAGACCCAGTACTTC.